Below are 12 T cell receptor beta chains sequenced from a single sample in a study of CD4 T cells in relation to SARS-CoV-2 and coronaviruses. The unexposed donors gave CD4+ T cells in about 2010-2019, prior to COVID-19. TCRdb's table, derived via immunoSEQ multiplex PCR, lists solely in-frame clones and lacks some. Here the sample spans about 55,000 clones, 86% being singletons. The sample was memory CD4+ T cells from PBMCs. The receptors originated from a human donor in good health.

This chain connects TRBV5-1 to TRBJ1-6; TRBD1 is a possible D gene (5 bases). This CDR3 has 15 residues. From germline, CDR1 is SGHRS and CDR2 YFSETQ. V was clipped by 4 bases and J by 13 bases, with 21 bases between them. The DNA of the CDR3 is TGCGCCAGCAGCCCGGACACGGGACGGACTGGGCCCCTCCACTTT. Its translation is CASSPDTGRTGPLHF.

This sequence joins TRBV19 and TRBJ2-3; possibly TRBD2 for D (5 bases). The germline V gene has CDR1 LNHDA and CDR2 SQIVND (reference sequence). V gave up 5 bases and J gave up 2 bases, with 11 bases separating them. The CDR3 runs to 14 residues. Here the CDR3 reads CASSRRVTTDTQYF. CDR3 bases: TGTGCCAGTAGTCGGCGGGTTACCACAGATACGCAGTATTTT.

This sequence joins TRBV29-1 and TRBJ1-5; D is ambiguous. The CDR3 has 13 amino acids. The V and J ends lost 5 bases and 1 base respectively, with 9 bases between them. Per germline, CDR1 SQVTM and CDR2 ANQGSEA. DNA of the CDR3: TGCAGCGTTATGACACAGAGCAATCAGCCCCAGCATTTT. Its translation: CSVMTQSNQPQHF.

The rearrangement joins TRBV18 to TRBJ2-5; TRBD2 aligns across 9 bases. The CDR3 extends over 16 amino acids. The germline V gene encodes CDR1 KGHSH and CDR2 LQKENI. The trim removed 2 bases at V and 2 bases at J, leaving 6 bases unmatched. The CDR3 nucleotides read TGTGCCAGCTCACCAAGACTAGCGGTAGCACAAGAGACCCAGTACTTC. Translated: CASSPRLAVAQETQYF.

The chain joins TRBV3-1 (or the pseudogene TRBV3-2) to TRBJ2-5, with 7 bases fitting TRBD2. In germline, CDR1 is LGHDT, CDR2 YNNKEL (reference sequence). Trimming took 0 bases from V and 5 from J; bases not matched to a gene: 9. CDR3 length: 16 amino acids. CDR3 coding DNA: TGTGCCAGCAGCCAAGATACTAGCGTCCTAGGGGAGACCCAGTACTTC. It yields the protein CASSQDTSVLGETQYF.

V and J are TRBV24-1 and TRBJ1-2; D might be TRBD1 (5 bases). V was pared by 2 bases and J by 2 bases, with 8 bases between. Germline-derived CDR1 and CDR2 are KGHDR and SFDVKD. The CDR3 loop spans 14 amino acids. CDR3: CATSDSPGNYGYTF. The CDR3 DNA reads as TGTGCCACCAGTGATTCGCCAGGGAACTATGGCTACACCTTC.

The chain employs TRBV6-5 and TRBJ1-5; D is unresolved. V lost 5 bases and J lost 7, with 15 bases in between. Germline assignment: CDR1 MNHEY and CDR2 SVGAGI. CDR3 size: 14 residues. The CDR3 DNA follows: TGTGCCAGCAGTCCGCGCCGGGTAGGACAGCCCCAGCATTTT. Amino acid sequence: CASSPRRVGQPQHF.

The chain joins TRBV3-1 (or the pseudogene TRBV3-2) to TRBJ2-2; D could derive from TRBD1 or TRBD2 (5 bases each). This CDR3 comprises 14 residues. Trimming pared 6 bases from V and 9 bases from J, leaving 17 bases between. Germline CDR1 is LGHDT and CDR2 is YNNKEL (reference sequence). The CDR3: CASRGTKESRELFF. The CDR3 DNA sequence: TGTGCCAGCAGGGGGACGAAGGAGAGCCGGGAGCTGTTTTTT.

V usage is TRBV5-6 and J usage is TRBJ2-3, with 11 bases lining up with TRBD2. The CDR3 runs to 14 residues. The J segment lost 5 bases and the V segment lost 4 bases, leaving 3 bases of the junction unmatched. In germline, CDR1 is SGHDT, CDR2 YYEEEE. Written as DNA, the CDR3 is TGTGCCAGCAGCCCCCTAGCGGGAGGAGATACGCAGTATTTT. It codes for CASSPLAGGDTQYF.

The CDR3 DNA sequence: TGTGCCAGTAGGACACGCGTAAACACTGAAGCTTTCTTT. This sequence encodes CASRTRVNTEAFF. The V gene is TRBV19, the J gene TRBJ1-1; the D is unclear. The V end was cut by 6 bases, the J end by 2 bases, with 10 bases between. Germline V gives CDR1 LNHDA, CDR2 SQIVND (reference sequence). The CDR3 covers 13 residues.

The chain uses TRBV11-2 and TRBJ2-7; tentative D call: TRBD2 (5 bases). This CDR3 is built from 14 residues. Germline lookup yields CDR1 SGHAT and CDR2 FQNNGV. V shed 5 bases and J shed 2 bases, with 13 bases lying between them. The CDR3 region has the DNA TGTGCCAGCAGCACAAACCGGGGTCCCTACGAGCAGTACTTC. Its translation is CASSTNRGPYEQYF.

This clone came up a few times. The chain has TRBV19 and TRBJ1-1, with 8 bases aligning to TRBD1. With V trimmed by 6 bases and J by 8 bases, 8 bases remained unmatched. CDR3 length equals 13 residues. CDR1 is LNHDA and CDR2 is SQIVND in the germline V gene (reference sequence). The CDR3 nucleotides are TGTGCCAGTAGATTGCGACAGGGGAAGGAAGCTTTCTTT. This gives the protein CASRLRQGKEAFF.